This record concerns one T cell receptor (beta chain) sequence. This clonotype was detected a few times. Its antigen remains unidentified. Base qualities are missing; no much larger clone stands one base away. Per the germline V gene, SGHRS is the CDR1 and YFSETQ is the CDR2. The trim is 3 bases for V and 1 base for J, with a gap of 19 bases between the germline ends. The CDR3 sequence holds 17 residues, the cysteine and phenylalanine included. Here the CDR3 DNA is all that survives: 51 bases in frame from base 1. This sample was included in a study of T-cell reconstitution after alpha-beta-depleted transplantation in children (TCRdb year 2016). With regard to the full study: The study quantitatively tracked T-cell immune reconstitution after TCRalphabeta/CD19-depleted allogeneic hematopoietic cell transplantation in children using TCR repertoire profiling. Overall study results and their limits: The high TCRbeta diversity at day 60 in some patients was ascribed to recipient T cells and intrathymic progenitors that had survived conditioning. The apparently early recovery of alphabetaT-cell counts about two months after transplant reportedly depended on only several hundred rapidly expanded clones that came from non-depleted graft cells. Over subsequent months, a decline in hyperexpanded clone frequencies was noted, and after one year, T-cell counts and TCRbeta diversity were mostly ascribed to newly produced T cells.

The library was built by means of PCR. Instrument on record: Illumina HiSeq 2500. To normalize quantification of the TCRbeta repertoire, the TCR libraries were built with molecular barcoding that relied on unique molecular identifiers. TCRdb redid the processing of the public reads, applying fastp at Q25 and MiXCR, and retained in-frame beta chains. CDR3 protein sequences are deduplicated, and each keeps its most common genes and DNA. For this sample the table gives about 980,000 distinct CDR3 sequences, of which roughly 29% were detected only once. 25% to 35% of the sample lies in the top ten. Sample treatment or condition, as interpreted from the label and publication: allogeneic hematopoietic cell transplantation with graft depleted of TCRalphabeta T cells and CD19 B cells. TCRalphabeta/CD19-depleted allogeneic hematopoietic cell grafts were given to the transplant recipients, all of whom were children.

The input for sequencing was PBMCs, mostly from graft donor cells, taken 360 days after TCRalphabeta/CD19-depleted stem cell transplant. The chain is made from TRBV5-1 and TRBJ2-5; no D gene call is confident. This receptor was taken from a boy under two years old who had a stem cell transplant for SCID, so the T cells may come from the graft donor. At the DNA level, the sequence is TGCGCCAGCAGCTGGGCAGGACCCTCTGGAATCCAAGAGACCCAGTACTTC. Translated, this gives CASSWAGPSGIQETQYF.